This paragraph covers one T cell receptor (beta chain) sequence. As to treatment: oral pan-JAK inhibitor, 5-10 mg twice daily. This sample is part of a study of CD8+ T cells in alopecia areata. cDNA serving as the sequencing template came from extracted, reverse transcribed RNA. The method was immunoSEQ multiplex PCR; TCRdb's version includes in-frame clones alone and lacks a portion of them. The repertoire has some 110,000 clones, under 60% of them found once; the top ten carry more than 9%. Per the germline V gene, CDR1 is ENHRY and CDR2 is SYGVKD. Trimming stripped 4 bases from V and 2 bases from J, with 10 bases between. The CDR3 runs 14 residues.

This chain links TRBV10-3 with TRBJ2-3; D not resolved. The sequence was collected from a human donor with alopecia areata. The sample in question was CD8+ T cells sorted from blood, obtained at week 24, from a patient treated with tofacitinib. The CDR3 here is CAISGWRVTDTQYF. Written as DNA, the CDR3 is TGTGCCATCAGTGGATGGCGTGTCACAGATACGCAGTATTTT.